One sample yielded the 29 T cell receptor beta chains listed below, sequenced in a study of OX40 agonist ivuxolimab in advanced cancers. The method behind the library was the immunoSEQ multiplex PCR assay. TCRdb retrieved this table from immuneACCESS and kept in-frame rearrangements only. Not all clones are present; in checked studies, unresolved V genes account for under half, and no reason is known for the remainder. The sample includes around 150,000 clones, with 93% observed a single time. The biggest ten clones account for roughly 1% of the sample. The input for sequencing was CD4+ or CD8+ T cells sorted from blood, taken in a trial of the OX40 agonist ivuxolimab. The receptors stem from an adult with an advanced solid tumor such as melanoma, head and neck, liver or kidney cancer.

The chain links TRBV5-6 to TRBJ1-2; D remains unclear. This CDR3 spans 15 amino acids. The germline gives CDR1 SGHDT, CDR2 YYEEEE. V was clipped by 0 bases and J by 0 bases, with 9 bases between them. CDR3 in amino acids: CASSLGQASNYGYTF. In DNA, the CDR3 is TGTGCCAGCAGCTTGGGTCAGGCATCTAACTATGGCTACACCTTC. Full variable domain (remainder filled in from reference TRBV5-6 and TRBJ1-2): DAGVTQSPTHLIKTRGQQVTLRCSPKSGHDTVSWYQQALGQGPQFIFQYYEEEERQRGNFPDRFSGHQFPNYSSELNVNALLLGDSALYLCASSLGQASNYGYTFGSGTRLTVV.

The V gene is TRBV6-1, the J gene TRBJ2-7, with 8 bases fitting TRBD1. Germline assignment: CDR1 MNHNS and CDR2 SASEGT. V was clipped by 6 bases and J by 5 bases; unmatched bases: 3. CDR3 length: 12 amino acids. Here the CDR3 DNA reads TGTGCCAGCAGGTGGGACAGGAACGAGCAGTACTTC. This encodes CASRWDRNEQYF.

The chain combines TRBV7-9 with TRBJ1-2, with a tentative D call TRBD1 (5 bases). CDR1 and CDR2 (germline): SEHNR, FQNEAQ (reference sequence). Trimming cost V 0 bases and J 8 bases, with 10 bases left between them. CDR3 length: 13 amino acids. The CDR3 loop reads CASSLAQGRGYTF. The CDR3 bases are TGTGCCAGCAGCTTAGCCCAGGGACGGGGCTACACCTTC.

Note on this clone: A read error may account for a junction end that differs from germline. The chain recombines TRBV5-4 with TRBJ1-1, with a tentative D call TRBD1 (6 bases). The CDR3 has 15 amino acids. The V gene's germline CDR1 is SGHNT and CDR2 YYREEE (reference sequence). The chain's CDR3 is CASSQESRGGTEAFF. In nucleotides, the CDR3 is TGCGCCAGCAGCCAAGAGTCCAGGGGCGGGACTGAAGCTTTCTTT.

The chain carries TRBV30 and TRBJ2-7; 9 bases align to TRBD2. V trimming: 2 bases; J trimming: 4 bases; junction bases outside the gene matches: 12. Germline CDR1 reads GTSNPN; CDR2 reads SVGIG (reference sequence). This CDR3 spans 16 amino acids. The CDR3: CAWSPGGSGSGYEQYF. CDR3 nucleotides: TGTGCCTGGAGTCCAGGGGGTAGCGGGAGCGGGTACGAGCAGTACTTC.

The chain carries TRBV21-1 and TRBJ2-7; the table gives TRBD1 as D, unverified against the DNA. TRBV21-1 is marked as a pseudogene. The CDR3 consists of 19 residues. In DNA form, the CDR3 reads TGTGCCAGCAGCAAAAGGAAGAAGGGACAGGGGGTAAATGGCTACGAGCAGTACTTC. Its protein product is CASSKRKKGQGVNGYEQYF.

The chain recombines TRBV6-1 with TRBJ2-2; TRBD1 matches 7 bases. V lost 6 bases to trimming and J lost 2 bases; unmatched junction nucleotides: 6. Germline CDR1 and CDR2: MNHNS and SASEGT. The CDR3 consists of 15 residues. The CDR3 loop reads CASSRDRVNTGELFF. CDR3 DNA sequence: TGTGCCAGCAGCCGCGACAGGGTCAACACCGGGGAGCTGTTTTTT.

This chain uses TRBV21-1 with TRBJ2-5; the table's D call TRBD2 went unverified against the DNA. TRBV21-1 represents a pseudogene. The CDR3 length is 18 residues. Here the CDR3 reads CASKLGLAGGAYQETQYF. Written as DNA, the CDR3 is TGTGCCAGCAAGTTAGGACTAGCGGGGGGCGCTTACCAAGAGACCCAGTACTTC.

About this clone itself: One end of the junction varies from germline; a read error may be responsible. CDR3 bases: TGCGCCAGCAGTCAAGATAAAGGCTCAGGGCCCCAGCATTTT. This translates into CASSQDKGSGPQHF. V and J are TRBV4-1 and TRBJ1-5; no firm D call. In germline, CDR1 is MGHRA, CDR2 YSYEKL. This CDR3 region has 14 residues.

This clone was detected once. The rearrangement links TRBV6-5 to TRBJ1-1; a weak D match, TRBD1 (5 bases). Germline CDR1 reads MNHEY; CDR2 reads SVGAGI. Between the trimmed V and J ends, which lost 0 bases and 8 bases, there was a span of 10 bases. The CDR3 covers 13 residues. The CDR3 loop reads CASSYSVGTEAFF. Written as DNA, the CDR3 is TGTGCCAGCAGTTACTCGGTCGGGACCGAAGCTTTCTTT.

V usage is TRBV2 and J usage is TRBJ1-1; possibly TRBD1 for D (5 bases). The germline V gene has CDR1 SNHLY and CDR2 FYNNEI. The CDR3 is made up of 13 amino acids. The CDR3 DNA is TGTGCGTCCCAGGGAGTCCTCAAGGGTGAAGCTTTCTTT. It encodes CASQGVLKGEAFF.

This clone was counted once. This sequence joins TRBV9 and TRBJ1-2, with D possibly TRBD1 on 6 matching bases. CDR1 and CDR2 from the germline V gene are SGDLS and YYNGEE. The CDR3 length is 13 residues. V dropped 3 bases and J dropped 5 bases, with 11 bases sitting between them. This chain's CDR3 is CASSAGGQYGYTF. CDR3 nucleotides: TGTGCCAGCAGCGCCGGGGGGCAGTATGGCTACACCTTC.

The chain uses TRBV7-3 and TRBJ2-7, with D maybe TRBD1 (6 bases). The CDR3 contains 13 residues. Trimming removed 1 base at V and 6 bases at J, with 10 bases between. Germline assignment: CDR1 SGHTA and CDR2 FQGTGA. CDR3 nucleotide sequence: TGTGCCAGCAGCTTAAACAGGGCCCGCGAGCAGTACTTC. Residues: CASSLNRAREQYF.

This sequence joins TRBV7-2 and TRBJ2-3, with D perhaps being TRBD1 or TRBD2 (5 bases each). The CDR3 runs to 13 residues. Trimming left V 8 bases short and J 5 bases short, with 14 bases between. Per the germline V gene, CDR1 is SGHTA and CDR2 is FQGNSA. Here the CDR3 reads CASSGLFRDTQYF. CDR3 in DNA: TGTGCCAGCTCGGGGCTTTTCAGAGATACGCAGTATTTT.

The chain carries TRBV5-8 and TRBJ1-2; D is unclear. CDR1 is SGHTS and CDR2 is YDEGEE in the germline V gene. The CDR3 has 15 residues. V was pared by 2 bases and J by 8 bases, with 19 bases between. CDR3 in amino acids: CASSFLTPRVPGYTF. The DNA for the CDR3 is TGTGCCAGCAGCTTTCTGACCCCGAGGGTGCCCGGCTACACCTTC. Full variable domain (rest looked up from reference TRBV5-8 and TRBJ1-2): EAGVTQSPTHLIKTRGQQATLRCSPISGHTSVYWYQQALGLGLQFLLWYDEGEERNRGNFPPRFSGRQFPNYSSELNVNALELEDSALYLCASSFLTPRVPGYTFGSGTRLTVV.

The rearrangement links TRBV28 to TRBJ2-1; TRBD1 matches 7 bases. Germline V gene data show CDR1 as MDHEN and CDR2 as SYDVKM. J lost 8 bases, V lost 4 bases, and 8 bases had no gene match. The CDR3 has 14 residues. This CDR3 reads CASSSTWDSDEQFF. The CDR3 DNA sequence: TGTGCCAGCAGTTCGACTTGGGACAGTGATGAGCAGTTCTTC.

This chain joins TRBV6-1 and TRBJ1-5; no reliable D call. V was trimmed by 6 bases and J by 2 bases, leaving 8 bases between them. Germline V gene sequence: CDR1 MNHNS, CDR2 SASEGT. CDR3 length equals 13 residues. The CDR3 region has the DNA TGTGCCAGCAGCCGGGCCGGCAATCAGCCCCAGCATTTT. Translating it yields CASSRAGNQPQHF.

The chain couples TRBV6-6 to TRBJ2-7; TRBD2 might be the D (5 bases). Germline CDR1 reads MNHNY; CDR2 reads SVGAGI (reference sequence). V was pared by 0 bases and J by 4 bases, with 7 bases between. This CDR3 comprises 13 residues. CDR3 residues: CASSYSTKYEQYF. The DNA of the CDR3 is TGTGCCAGCAGTTACTCGACTAAGTACGAGCAGTACTTC.

The genes are TRBV6-5 and TRBJ1-1, with TRBD1 matching 9 bases. CDR3 size: 15 residues. Germline values: CDR1 MNHEY, CDR2 SVGAGI. Trimming took 6 bases from V and 6 from J; bases not matched to a gene: 11. CDR3 sequence: CASSRRDRGIAEAFF. The CDR3 DNA sequence: TGTGCCAGCAGCAGACGAGACAGGGGGATAGCTGAAGCTTTCTTT.

The chain couples TRBV5-1 to TRBJ2-3, with 15 bases fitting TRBD2. V trimming: 4 bases; J trimming: 4 bases; junction bases outside the gene matches: 10. Germline CDR1 and CDR2: SGHRS and YFSETQ. The CDR3 runs 18 residues. CDR3 sequence: CASSMGLAGGRWADTQYF. CDR3 coding DNA: TGCGCCAGCAGCATGGGACTAGCGGGAGGTCGGTGGGCAGATACGCAGTATTTT. Filled out from reference TRBV5-1 and TRBJ2-3, the complete variable domain reads KAGVTQTPRYLIKTRGQQVTLSCSPISGHRSVSWYQQTPGQGLQFLFEYFSETQRNKGNFPGRFSGRQFSNSRSEMNVSTLELGDSALYLCASSMGLAGGRWADTQYFGPGTRLTVL.

This chain connects TRBV13 to TRBJ2-1, with TRBD2 matching over 14 bases. The CDR3 is 16 residues long. Germline-derived CDR1 and CDR2 are PRHDT and FYEKMQ (reference sequence). The V and J ends lost 5 bases and 8 bases, in that order; junction bases with no gene match: 8. The CDR3 here is CASSLPGTSGSDEQFF. In DNA form, the CDR3 reads TGTGCCAGCAGCCTTCCCGGGACTAGCGGGAGCGATGAGCAGTTCTTC.

J is TRBJ1-1 and V is TRBV6-5; tentatively, D is TRBD1 (6 bases). CDR3 length: 15 amino acids. Germline V gives CDR1 MNHEY, CDR2 SVGAGI. The V end lost 4 bases, the J end lost 1 base, and 13 bases lay between the germline ends. Here the CDR3 DNA reads TGTGCCAGCAGTTCTACCGGGACAACGAACACTGAAGCTTTCTTT. As protein: CASSSTGTTNTEAFF.

J is TRBJ1-2 and V is TRBV6-5, with TRBD1 matching over 10 bases. CDR3 length: 14 residues. J was trimmed by 4 bases and V by 2 bases; bases with no gene match: 1. Germline V gene lookup returns CDR1 MNHEY and CDR2 SVGAGI. CDR3 region: CASSYRTGGYGYTF. DNA for the CDR3: TGTGCCAGCAGTTACCGGACAGGGGGCTATGGCTACACCTTC.

This rearrangement joins TRBV6-5 to TRBJ2-7; D is undetermined. This CDR3 is 14 amino acids long. V was trimmed by 5 bases and J by 5 bases, leaving 16 bases between them. Germline V CDR1 and CDR2: MNHEY, SVGAGI. CDR3 in DNA: TGTGCCAGCAGTCCTACAAGTGGGGTCCACGAGCAGTACTTC. It encodes CASSPTSGVHEQYF.

The V gene is TRBV5-1, the J gene TRBJ1-1; D is unclear. V gave up 3 bases and J gave up 3 bases, with 15 bases separating them. Looked up from germline, CDR1 is SGHRS and CDR2 is YFSETQ. This CDR3 contains 15 residues. For the CDR3, the DNA is TGCGCCAGCAGCTGGGCCCCCGGTGCGGACACTGAAGCTTTCTTT. Protein: CASSWAPGADTEAFF.

This chain uses TRBV19 with TRBJ1-2, with 7 bases that match TRBD1. The trim removed 6 bases at V and 3 bases at J, leaving 1 base unmatched. The CDR3 has 12 residues. Germline loops: CDR1 LNHDA, CDR2 SQIVND (reference sequence). The CDR3 coding sequence is TGTGCCAGTAGAGGACAGGACTATGGCTACACCTTC. Its translation: CASRGQDYGYTF.

The chain couples TRBV7-2 to TRBJ2-4; no definite D call. CDR3 size: 13 residues. The V and J ends lost 5 bases and 5 bases respectively, with 10 bases between them. The germline gives CDR1 SGHTA, CDR2 FQGNSA. The CDR3 spells CASSLDRENIQYF. CDR3 DNA: TGTGCCAGCAGCCTGGACCGAGAAAACATTCAGTACTTC.

V gene TRBV19 combines with J gene TRBJ2-2; D uncertain. V was shortened by 7 bases and J by 4 bases, with 10 bases between the two germline ends. The CDR3 is made up of 13 amino acids. Germline loops: CDR1 LNHDA, CDR2 SQIVND (reference sequence). The DNA for the CDR3 is TGTGCCAGTACTCTTTCCGCCACCGGGGAGCTGTTTTTT. It is translated as CASTLSATGELFF. The full variable domain, completed using reference TRBV19 and TRBJ2-2, is DGGITQSPKYLFRKEGQNVTLSCEQNLNHDAMYWYRQDPGQGLRLIYYSQIVNDFQKGDIAEGYSVSREKKESFPLTVTSAQKNPTAFYLCASTLSATGELFFGEGSRLTVL.

The V and J genes are TRBV4-1 and TRBJ2-6; 8 bases line up with TRBD2. After removal of 1 base from V and 0 bases from J, the junction contained 8 bases not matched to a gene. Germline V gene data show CDR1 as MGHRA and CDR2 as YSYEKL. The CDR3 runs to 19 residues. CDR3: CASSQGYSGGSSGANVLTF. The CDR3 region has the DNA TGCGCCAGCAGCCAAGGATACAGCGGGGGAAGCTCTGGGGCCAACGTCCTGACTTTC.